This T cell receptor (beta chain) was recorded in a study of HIV-infected patients and healthy controls. Study as a whole: The CD4:CD8 ratio increased slightly in early therapy, but CD8 counts showed no consistent change. General study points: Significantly higher mean Gini indices appeared in HIV-infected repertoires, possibly reflecting oligoclonality. Size-matching overweighted rare events from HIV-infected data when comparing patients with controls.

Roughly three months, about 14 weeks, into antiretroviral therapy, follow-up blood was collected. No cell fractionation was done, so the repertoire covers all unsorted peripheral blood T cells. The CDR3 has 18 amino acids. CDR1 is LGHNT and CDR2 is FRNRAP in the germline V gene. V was pared by 3 bases and J by 0 bases, with 17 bases between. Reverse transcription used about 510 ng RNA and constant-region primers for alpha and beta. Each of the alpha and beta chains got its own library through chain-specific third strand synthesis with indices. TCRdb called the 5' RACE reads again in MiXCR, with one record for every CDR3 protein. The table shows about 7,900 distinct CDR3 sequences, with about 8% occurring only once. This clonotype was picked up many times. The antigen is not known.

The material was blood, obtained during antiretroviral therapy. The chain is built from TRBV12-5 and TRBJ2-2, with D unresolved. The TCR sequence derives from an adult with HIV infection. The CDR3: CASGFGSGPLTNTGELFF. The CDR3 bases are TGTGCTAGTGGTTTCGGGTCTGGTCCTTTGACGAACACCGGGGAGCTGTTTTTT.